Below are 29 T cell receptor beta chains sequenced from a single sample in a study of T cell responses to AZD1222 COVID-19 vaccine (dated by TCRdb to the early 2020s). The method behind the library was the immunoSEQ multiplex PCR assay. Here the immuneACCESS table is served through TCRdb, limited to in-frame sequences with V and J called. Missing clones are a known gap in these copies; in checked studies unresolved V genes cover under half, and the rest lacks a known reason. Here the sample has 140,000 to 150,000 clones; about 92% occur a single time. Roughly 9.1% of the sample goes to the ten largest clones. The time point label, as the study defines it: baseline before first vaccination. The specimen comprised peripheral blood, sampled on day 0 of AZD1222 vaccination. The receptors derive from an adult in good health.

The chain has TRBV13 and TRBJ1-1, with D perhaps TRBD1 (5 bases). The CDR3 runs to 11 residues. V lost 5 bases and J 7 bases, leaving 8 bases between the germline ends. The germline gives CDR1 PRHDT, CDR2 FYEKMQ (reference sequence). The CDR3 loop is CASSTDSEAFF. The DNA for the CDR3 is TGTGCCAGCAGCACCGACAGTGAAGCTTTCTTT.

The rearrangement joins TRBV20-1 to TRBJ1-5; D call uncertain. The CDR3 totals 14 residues. Between the trimmed V and J ends, which lost 3 bases and 6 bases, there was a span of 15 bases. The germline gives CDR1 DFQATT, CDR2 SNEGSKA (reference sequence). The DNA for the CDR3 is TGCAGTGCTAGTAGGTCGGGATGGAGTCAGCCCCAGCATTTT. This encodes CSASRSGWSQPQHF.

The count of this clone is one. The J gene is TRBJ1-4, the V gene TRBV4-1; 12 bases map to TRBD1. Germline V gives CDR1 MGHRA, CDR2 YSYEKL. V lost 4 bases to trimming and J lost 7 bases; unmatched junction nucleotides: 1. This CDR3 comprises 14 residues. CDR3 in amino acids: CASSRDRGREKLFF. Here the CDR3 DNA reads TGCGCCAGCAGCCGGGACAGGGGGCGTGAAAAACTGTTTTTT.

The chain couples TRBV4-3 to TRBJ2-2, with 7 bases identical to TRBD1. The CDR3 has 16 amino acids. The ends lost 0 bases at V and 6 bases at J; junction bases unmatched: 7. Germline V gene data show CDR1 as LGHNA and CDR2 as YSLEER. The CDR3 region has the DNA TGCGCCAGCAGCCAAGATCCGAGGGGGCTGTCCGGGGAGCTGTTTTTT. Its translation is CASSQDPRGLSGELFF.

The chain couples TRBV6-6 to TRBJ1-1, with D unclear. Germline V gives CDR1 MNHNY, CDR2 SVGAGI (reference sequence). Trimming removed 2 bases at V and 3 bases at J, with 16 bases between. This CDR3 contains 16 residues. CDR3 in DNA: TGTGCCAGCAGTTACGGGGTCGGGTTAATCGACACTGAAGCTTTCTTT. As protein: CASSYGVGLIDTEAFF.

The count of this clone is one. V gene TRBV9 combines with J gene TRBJ2-5; a possible D gene is TRBD2 (5 bases). Germline V CDR1 and CDR2: SGDLS, YYNGEE. The CDR3 consists of 14 residues. Trimming cost V 2 bases and J 3 bases, with 11 bases left between them. Here the CDR3 reads CASSVGRAKETQYF. The CDR3 nucleotides read TGTGCCAGCAGCGTTGGGCGGGCGAAAGAGACCCAGTACTTC. The whole variable domain, remainder taken from reference TRBV9 and TRBJ2-5, is DSGVTQTPKHLITATGQRVTLRCSPRSGDLSVYWYQQSLDQGLQFLIQYYNGEERAKGNILERFSAQQFPDLHSELNLSSLELGDSALYFCASSVGRAKETQYFGPGTRLLVL.

The chain carries TRBV11-2 and TRBJ2-5, with 9 bases lining up with TRBD2. Trimming removed 3 bases from V and 2 bases from J; junction bases left unmatched: 7. The CDR3 loop spans 16 amino acids. Germline V gene data show CDR1 as SGHAT and CDR2 as FQNNGV. CDR3 region: CASSLRAGGRQETQYF. For the CDR3, the DNA is TGTGCCAGCAGCTTGAGGGCGGGGGGGCGGCAAGAGACCCAGTACTTC.

The chain employs TRBV2 and TRBJ1-1; no clear D. Germline V CDR1 and CDR2: SNHLY, FYNNEI. V lost 3 bases and J 4 bases, leaving 12 bases between the germline ends. The CDR3 loop spans 14 amino acids. DNA of the CDR3: TGTGCCAGCAGTGACAGTGCCTCGACCACTGAAGCTTTCTTT. Translating it yields CASSDSASTTEAFF.

The sample holds one count of this clone. This chain connects TRBV2 to TRBJ1-3; tentatively, D is TRBD1 (5 bases). This CDR3 is built from 13 residues. Per germline, CDR1 SNHLY and CDR2 FYNNEI. V was clipped by 9 bases and J by 0 bases, with 9 bases between them. CDR3 amino acids: CASLQDSGNTIYF. CDR3 nucleotides: TGTGCCAGTCTACAGGACTCTGGAAACACCATATATTTT.

This clone is a singleton in its sample. The chain employs TRBV6-5 and TRBJ1-5; perhaps TRBD1 as D (5 bases). Trimming removed 2 bases from V and 4 bases from J, with 12 bases in between. The CDR3 is 15 residues long. Germline assignment: CDR1 MNHEY and CDR2 SVGAGI. The CDR3 nucleotides are TGTGCCAGCAGTTACGACGGGGGAACGAATCAGCCCCAGCATTTT. Its translation: CASSYDGGTNQPQHF.

This sequence joins TRBV27 and TRBJ1-5, with D unresolved. V gave up 2 bases and J gave up 2 bases, with 13 bases separating them. The germline CDR1 and CDR2 sequences are MNHEY and SMNVEV (reference sequence). The CDR3 is 16 amino acids. CDR3: CASSLVSGRGNQPQHF. DNA for the CDR3: TGTGCCAGCAGTTTAGTGTCAGGACGAGGCAATCAGCCCCAGCATTTT.

The chain couples TRBV6-2 or TRBV6-3 to TRBJ1-6; D is ambiguous. Trimming removed 0 bases from V and 10 bases from J, with 13 bases in between. The CDR3 is made up of 15 amino acids. Germline assignment: CDR1 MNHEY and CDR2 SVGEGT. This chain's CDR3 is CASSYSGSGGSPLHF. The CDR3 nucleotides are TGTGCCAGCAGTTACTCTGGCAGCGGAGGATCACCCCTCCACTTT.

Here the CDR3 reads CASSLAQGGSSYNSPLHF. The CDR3 nucleotides are TGTGCCAGCAGCTTAGCGCAAGGGGGCAGCTCCTATAATTCACCCCTCCACTTT. The chain carries TRBV11-3 and TRBJ1-6, with 7 bases identical to TRBD1. Germline trimming cut 1 base from V and 0 bases from J; bases unmatched to any gene: 6. The germline gives CDR1 SGHNT, CDR2 YENEEA. The CDR3 is 18 residues long.

The CDR3 loop is CASSQSGTGRYEQYF. The DNA of the CDR3 is TGCGCCAGCAGCCAGTCCGGGACAGGGAGGTACGAGCAGTACTTC. The chain combines TRBV4-1 with TRBJ2-7; 9 nucleotides align to TRBD1. The CDR3 extends over 15 amino acids. V trimming: 3 bases; J trimming: 4 bases; junction bases outside the gene matches: 7. Per germline, CDR1 MGHRA and CDR2 YSYEKL.

The rearrangement uses TRBV4-1 and TRBJ1-2; no clear D gene. The CDR3 totals 13 residues. The V end lost 4 bases, the J end lost 6 bases, and 12 bases lay between the germline ends. The germline V gene encodes CDR1 MGHRA and CDR2 YSYEKL. The CDR3 region has the DNA TGCGCCAGCAGCCTGTTGGGGAGGGATGGCTACACCTTC. Translating it yields CASSLLGRDGYTF.

This clone was seen just once. V usage is TRBV30 and J usage is TRBJ1-5, with unresolved D. The germline gives CDR1 GTSNPN, CDR2 SVGIG (reference sequence). The V end lost 2 bases, the J end lost 1 base, and 9 bases lay between the germline ends. The CDR3 has 14 residues. The CDR3 region is CAWSRQESNQPQHF. The CDR3 coding sequence is TGTGCCTGGAGTCGTCAGGAGAGCAATCAGCCCCAGCATTTT. The full variable domain, in which reference TRBV30 and TRBJ1-5 provide the parts outside the CDR3, is SQTIHQWPATLVQPVGSPLSLECTVEGTSNPNLYWYRQAAGRGLQLLFYSVGIGQISSEVPQNLSASRPQDRQFILSSKKLLLSDSGFYLCAWSRQESNQPQHFGDGTRLSIL.

J is TRBJ1-5 and V is TRBV6-2 or TRBV6-3; possibly TRBD1 for D (6 bases). CDR3 length: 17 residues. V dropped 1 base and J dropped 3 bases, with 16 bases sitting between them. CDR1 and CDR2 from the germline V gene are MNHEY and SVGEGT. As DNA, the CDR3 is TGTGCCAGCAGTTACTTACGTCCGGGACACAACAATCAGCCCCAGCATTTT. It encodes CASSYLRPGHNNQPQHF.

The chain recombines TRBV2 with TRBJ1-1, with TRBD1 matching 7 bases. Germline CDR1 SNHLY, CDR2 FYNNEI. The CDR3 sequence is 15 residues long. Trimming removed 8 bases from V and 0 bases from J; junction bases left unmatched: 9. CDR3 DNA sequence: TGTGCCAGCGGACAGGCCTTAATCATGAACACTGAAGCTTTCTTT. It specifies CASGQALIMNTEAFF.

The chain joins TRBV11-2 to TRBJ1-2; D may be TRBD1 (6 bases). This CDR3 is built from 17 residues. Germline V gives CDR1 SGHAT, CDR2 FQNNGV. V lost 5 bases, J lost 0 bases, and 19 bases lay in between. DNA of the CDR3: TGTGCCAGCAGCCCATCCGGGACACGAGGGCCTAACTATGGCTACACCTTC. The encoded protein is CASSPSGTRGPNYGYTF.

This chain connects TRBV3-1 (or the pseudogene TRBV3-2) to TRBJ1-1; D may be TRBD1 (6 bases). Germline CDR1 is LGHDT and CDR2 is YNNKEL (reference sequence). The CDR3 covers 14 residues. Trimming removed 5 bases at V and 7 bases at J, with 17 bases between. The CDR3, as DNA: TGTGCCAGCAGCTACCAACGACCGGGACATGAAGCTTTCTTT. Amino acids: CASSYQRPGHEAFF.

As to this clone: In the same sample, other DNA sequences code for this CDR3. V is TRBV7-9 and J is TRBJ1-2, with 7 bases fitting TRBD1. This CDR3 has 14 amino acids. With V trimmed by 6 bases and J by 5 bases, 9 bases remained unmatched. Germline lookup yields CDR1 SEHNR and CDR2 FQNEAQ (reference sequence). CDR3 loop: CASSPTGTAYGYTF. The CDR3 DNA is TGTGCCAGCAGTCCCACAGGGACAGCTTATGGCTACACCTTC.

V is TRBV2 and J is TRBJ1-2, with 12 bases that match TRBD1. The CDR3 spans 13 residues. Trimming removed 6 bases from V and 8 bases from J; junction bases left unmatched: 4. Looked up from germline, CDR1 is SNHLY and CDR2 is FYNNEI. The CDR3 loop is CASRGQGANGYTF. As DNA, the CDR3 is TGTGCCAGCAGGGGACAGGGGGCAAACGGCTACACCTTC.

The chain uses TRBV3-1 (or the pseudogene TRBV3-2) and TRBJ2-1, with a tentative D call TRBD1 (5 bases). V was cut by 0 bases and J by 4 bases, with 7 bases left in between. This CDR3 is 14 amino acids long. CDR1 and CDR2 from the germline V gene are LGHDT and YNNKEL (reference sequence). DNA for the CDR3: TGTGCCAGCAGCCAAGAGGACAATTACAATGAGCAGTTCTTC. Translating it yields CASSQEDNYNEQFF.

V is TRBV7-9 and J is TRBJ1-6, with 10 bases that match TRBD1. CDR1 is SEHNR, CDR2 FQNEAQ, per germline (reference sequence). V lost 5 bases and J lost 10; bases outside the gene matches: 2. CDR3 size: 13 residues. The CDR3: CASSRDRGSPLHF. In DNA form, the CDR3 reads TGTGCCAGCAGCCGGGACAGGGGCTCACCCCTCCACTTT.

CDR3 sequence reads: CATSDIGYEQYF. CDR3 in DNA: TGTGCCACCAGTGATATAGGGTACGAGCAGTACTTC. The chain couples TRBV24-1 to TRBJ2-7; D uncertain. Germline assignment: CDR1 KGHDR and CDR2 SFDVKD. The CDR3 length is 12 residues. Trimming took off 3 bases at V and 4 bases at J, with 6 bases between the two ends.

The chain employs TRBV11-3 and TRBJ2-3; 9 nucleotides agree with TRBD1. The CDR3 consists of 14 residues. Germline V gene sequence: CDR1 SGHNT, CDR2 YENEEA. Trimming cost V 5 bases and J 4 bases; bases outside gene matches: 4. The CDR3, as DNA: TGTGCCAGCAGCCAGGACAGGGGCTCAGATACGCAGTATTTT. As protein: CASSQDRGSDTQYF. The whole variable domain, remainder taken from reference TRBV11-3 and TRBJ2-3, is EAGVVQSPRYKIIEKKQPVAFWCNPISGHNTLYWYLQNLGQGPELLIRYENEEAVDDSQLPKDRFSAERLKGVDSTLKIQPAELGDSAVYLCASSQDRGSDTQYFGPGTRLTVL.

V is TRBV5-1 and J is TRBJ2-2; the D gene is possibly TRBD1 (6 bases). The CDR3 covers 14 residues. Germline V CDR1 and CDR2: SGHRS, YFSETQ. Trimming stripped 2 bases from V and 4 bases from J, with 9 bases between. This CDR3 is CASSFGQPTGELFF. CDR3 DNA: TGCGCCAGCAGCTTTGGACAGCCCACCGGGGAGCTGTTTTTT.

The chain links TRBV6-1 to TRBJ2-1; no reliable D call. Germline CDR1 MNHNS, CDR2 SASEGT. The CDR3 extends over 13 amino acids. V was trimmed by 3 bases and J by 9 bases, leaving 12 bases between them. Written as DNA, the CDR3 is TGTGCCAGCAGTGAGTACATCTCCCGTGAGCAGTTCTTC. Its protein is CASSEYISREQFF.

The chain employs TRBV13 and TRBJ1-2, with no clear D. Germline V lookup: CDR1 PRHDT, CDR2 FYEKMQ (reference sequence). The CDR3 runs to 12 residues. Trimming pared 4 bases from V and 7 bases from J, leaving 10 bases between. In DNA, the CDR3 is TGTGCCAGCAGCTCCTCGACCCCTGGCTACACCTTC. It specifies CASSSSTPGYTF.